This passage covers 8 T cell receptor beta chains from one sample sequenced in a study of T cell responses to AZD1222 COVID-19 vaccine. Data came from immunoSEQ multiplex PCR; TCRdb stores just in-frame clones and leaves some out. The profile shows tens of thousands of clones, around 82% of them singletons. The specimen was peripheral blood, collected 28 days after the second AZD1222 dose. These receptors were collected from an adult who received the AZD1222 COVID-19 vaccine.

The chain recombines TRBV13 with TRBJ2-3; TRBD2 matches at 8 bases. The V and J ends lost 2 bases and 3 bases, in that order; junction bases with no gene match: 7. The germline V gene has CDR1 PRHDT and CDR2 FYEKMQ (reference sequence). This CDR3 has 16 residues. The CDR3 DNA is TGTGCCAGCAGCTTATACTCGGGGGGGCCAACAGATACGCAGTATTTT. Translated: CASSLYSGGPTDTQYF.

The V and J genes are TRBV29-1 and TRBJ2-1, with D maybe TRBD1 (5 bases). The V gene's germline CDR1 is SQVTM and CDR2 ANQGSEA. Trimming removed 3 bases from V and 2 bases from J, with 5 bases in between. The length of the CDR3 is 12 residues. The CDR3 DNA reads TGCAGCGTTGACAGGGCCTACAATGAGCAGTTCTTC. Amino acid sequence: CSVDRAYNEQFF.

This clone was seen a few times. The rearrangement joins TRBV3-1 (or the pseudogene TRBV3-2) to TRBJ1-1, with D perhaps TRBD1 (5 bases). The germline V gene encodes CDR1 LGHDT and CDR2 YNNKEL (reference sequence). The CDR3 length is 16 residues. Deletions cut 4 bases from V and 5 bases from J, with 20 bases between. The chain's CDR3 is CASSPTAGGERTEAFF. The CDR3, as DNA: TGTGCCAGCAGCCCTACAGCGGGGGGTGAAAGGACTGAAGCTTTCTTT.

J is TRBJ2-7 and V is TRBV29-1, with D hard to call. CDR1 is SQVTM, CDR2 ANQGSEA, per germline. This CDR3 contains 12 residues. The V gene lost 6 bases and the J gene lost 7 bases, with 16 bases spanning the gap. The CDR3: CSVSTVVGEQYF. As DNA, the CDR3 is TGCAGCGTCTCGACGGTCGTCGGAGAGCAGTACTTC.

This clone was detected ten times or more. V is TRBV13 and J is TRBJ2-3, with 10 bases aligning to TRBD2. Trimming removed 5 bases from V and 8 bases from J; junction bases left unmatched: 16. The CDR3 consists of 17 residues. Germline V gives CDR1 PRHDT, CDR2 FYEKMQ (reference sequence). CDR3 protein: CASSLGPSGGHEGTQYF. DNA for the CDR3: TGTGCCAGCAGCCTGGGGCCTAGCGGGGGCCACGAGGGTACGCAGTATTTT.

This clone was counted only a few times. V and J are TRBV5-1 and TRBJ2-6, with D possibly matching TRBD2 (6 bases). Per germline, CDR1 SGHRS and CDR2 YFSETQ. CDR3 length equals 17 residues. Trimming removed 1 base from V and 3 bases from J, with 14 bases in between. CDR3 in amino acids: CASSLWPTGSGANVLTF. As DNA, the CDR3 is TGCGCCAGCAGCTTGTGGCCCACCGGGAGTGGGGCCAACGTCCTGACTTTC.

The table lists this clone with a few counts. This chain joins TRBV4-2 and TRBJ2-1, with 11 bases fitting TRBD2. CDR1 and CDR2 from the germline V gene are LGHNA and YNFKEQ. V dropped 0 bases and J dropped 3; count of bases not matched to a gene: 1. This CDR3 has 16 residues. The CDR3 here is CASSQEGTSGYNEQFF. The CDR3 nucleotides are TGTGCCAGCAGCCAAGAGGGGACTAGCGGCTACAATGAGCAGTTCTTC.

The rearrangement uses TRBV7-3 and TRBJ1-1; D uncertain. CDR1 and CDR2 from the germline V gene are SGHTA and FQGTGA. The CDR3 runs to 16 residues. Trimming removed 6 bases at V and 1 base at J, with 18 bases between. The CDR3 is CASRSRAPHENTEAFF. The CDR3, as DNA: TGTGCCAGCAGGTCAAGGGCACCCCACGAGAACACTGAAGCTTTCTTT.